The text below deals with one T cell receptor (beta chain). Trimming at V came to 3 bases and at J to 0 bases, leaving 5 bases not matched to a gene. Per germline, CDR1 KGHSH and CDR2 LQKENI. This CDR3 has 16 residues. The sample belongs to a study of blood T cell repertoires in COVID-19. The authors' processing: Researchers report that nucleated cell counts were estimated from reference gene primer amplification. The protocol was immunoSEQ multiplex PCR, while the TCRdb copy is restricted to in-frame clones and leaves out a portion. V and J calls and clone size are as listed in that table; D and trimming were resolved from the DNA. The table includes roughly 480,000 clones, about 88% detected once.

The TCR comes from a man between 18 and 29 years old with COVID-19, enrolled during active disease. Sequenced sample: peripheral blood. The genes are TRBV18 and TRBJ2-1; TRBD2 matches 7 bases. CDR3 sequence: CASSPVGGSSYNEQFF. CDR3 in DNA: TGTGCCAGCTCACCGGTGGGGGGGAGCTCCTACAATGAGCAGTTCTTC.